This T cell receptor (beta chain) was profiled in a study of blood T cell repertoires in COVID-19 (TCRdb year 2020). For context, the study as a whole: Collaborator samples came from the United States, Italy and Spain and covered acute and convalescent phases of COVID-19. The material from the prospective study consisted of cDNA or gDNA derived from T cells, B-cell-depleted T cells, or PBMCs. Deeply sampled blood TCRbeta repertoires from subjects exposed to, actively infected with, or recovered from COVID-19 were included in the dataset. The repertoires were made available in a free public database intended to serve as a resource for research on the immune response to SARS-CoV-2. The samples were drawn from the first 160 participants of the ongoing ImmuneRACE study and from 1,254 subjects provided by 6 global collaborators. A de-identified subject ID, COVID-19 status, age in years and sex were almost always included in the sample metadata. Where HLA class I and class II types were available, the types were taken from metadata supplied by the sample provider, not from assay-based typing. Broader findings and caveats from the paper: How much clinical and demographic metadata was included differed by source and by participant, and the metadata was provided uncurated.

Concerning this clone: The antigen it recognizes is unknown. No quality values exist for individual bases; no much larger clone is one base distant.

The germline V gene gives CDR1 as MNHEY and CDR2 as SVGAGI. V gives up 0 bases and J gives up 2 bases, and the segment between their germline ends measures 7 bases. Counted from cysteine to phenylalanine, this CDR3 has 14 amino acids. CDR3 DNA only is kept here, 42 bases in frame from base 1. In Seattle, one collaborating source enrolled patients while the infection was active and tracked those patients longitudinally over the course of disease. Each collaborating institution followed its own protocols to collect whole blood in K2EDTA tubes. For TCRbeta analysis, collaborators shipped samples in one of three forms: frozen whole blood, isolated PBMCs, or DNA extracted from either of those sample types. The immunoSEQ Assay, a bias-controlled multiplex PCR, was used to amplify TCRbeta CDR3 regions from genomic DNA. Per the original workflow: Within the assay, amplification of reference gene primers was used to estimate how many nucleated cells each sample contained. Sequence reads were collapsed and filtered to measure the absolute abundance of every unique TCRbeta CDR3 rearrangement. For each sample, productive Simpson clonality was calculated by taking the square root of Simpson's diversity index across productive rearrangements. This immuneACCESS table, as held by TCRdb, lists in-frame sequences with V and J called but not all clones. Of the missing ones, under half trace to an unresolved V gene in checked studies; the others have no known cause. V, J and clone size are taken as reported in that table, and D and trimming were inferred from the DNA itself. The sample records about 350,000 clones, approximately 86% of which are singletons. The ten largest clones capture around 10% of the sample.

The sample was peripheral blood. The sequence links TRBV6-5 to TRBJ2-5; a weak D assignment points to TRBD2 (5 bases agree). The clonotype originates from a man aged 25 to 40 with COVID-19, enrolled during active disease. The DNA sequence follows: TGTGCCAGCAGTTACTCGAGGGCACAAGAGACCCAGTACTTC. It codes for CASSYSRAQETQYF.